The 11 T cell receptor beta chains below were found in one sample sequenced in a study of cytomegalovirus exposure and HLA in healthy donors. The primer mix had 60 Vbeta and 13 Jbeta primers. Some clones are missing from TCRdb's copy, which holds only in-frame ones; the method was immunoSEQ multiplex PCR. The sample shows about 190,000 clones, approximately 70% of them seen only once. The sample consisted of PBMCs. These receptors all come from a woman aged 25 to 39 in good health and CMV-seropositive.

This clone was seen only a few times. The gene calls are TRBV28 and TRBJ1-5; the D gene is possibly TRBD1 (5 bases). The CDR3 loop spans 13 amino acids. Trimming pared 10 bases from V and 14 bases from J, leaving 24 bases between. Germline V gene lookup returns CDR1 MDHEN and CDR2 SYDVKM. This chain's CDR3 is CATVRDRQLIEHF. The CDR3 region has the DNA TGTGCCACCGTTAGAGACAGACAGCTTATCGAGCATTTT. The full variable domain, with the rest looked up from reference TRBV28 and TRBJ1-5, is DVKVTQSSRYLVKRTGEKVFLECVQDMDHENMFWYRQDPGLGLRLIYFSYDVKMKEKGDIPEGYSVSREKKERFSLILESASTNQTSMYLCATVRDRQLIEHFGDGTRLSIL.

The sample holds one count of this clone. The chain is built from TRBV5-1 and TRBJ2-3; 10 bases match TRBD2. The CDR3 length is 14 residues. The germline V gene encodes CDR1 SGHRS and CDR2 YFSETQ. J gave up 4 bases and V 6 bases, and 5 bases lay outside the gene matches. The CDR3 DNA follows: TGCGCCAGCACAGCGGGAGGGCCATCAGATACGCAGTATTTT. Protein product: CASTAGGPSDTQYF.

This chain connects TRBV6-1 to TRBJ1-2, with D possibly being TRBD1 (6 bases). CDR1 and CDR2 (germline): MNHNS, SASEGT. The V and J ends lost 2 bases and 2 bases respectively, with 12 bases between them. The CDR3 extends over 15 amino acids. In nucleotides, the CDR3 is TGTGCCAGCAGTGAAACAGGGAAGGGGAACTATGGCTACACCTTC. This encodes CASSETGKGNYGYTF.

The CDR3 loop reads CASSGKQGEQYF. In nucleotides, the CDR3 is TGTGCCAGCAGTGGAAAACAGGGGGAGCAGTACTTC. The V call is TRBV6-1, the J call TRBJ2-7; 7 bases are a match to TRBD1. The CDR3 contains 12 residues. V shed 4 bases, J shed 7 bases, and the junction held 4 bases outside the gene matches. Germline CDR1 reads MNHNS; CDR2 reads SASEGT.

The chain carries TRBV10-3 and TRBJ2-4; 11 bases agree with TRBD2. Trimming took 10 bases from V and 7 from J; bases not matched to a gene: 6. CDR3 size: 13 residues. CDR1 ENHRY and CDR2 SYGVKD come from the germline V gene. In DNA form, the CDR3 reads TGTGCCACCCTAGCGGGGGGCGGGAACATTCAGTACTTC. Encoded protein: CATLAGGGNIQYF.

J is TRBJ2-7 and V is TRBV6-1, with a possible D match to TRBD1 (5 bases). With 1 base removed from V and 4 bases from J, the gap between germline ends came to 14 bases. CDR3 length equals 15 residues. Germline V lookup: CDR1 MNHNS, CDR2 SASEGT. The CDR3: CASSEVETAIYEQYF. As DNA, the CDR3 is TGTGCCAGCAGTGAAGTTGAGACAGCTATTTACGAGCAGTACTTC.

V usage is TRBV27 and J usage is TRBJ2-7; D gene uncertain. The V end was cut by 5 bases, the J end by 4 bases, with 12 bases between. The CDR3 extends over 13 amino acids. Germline V gives CDR1 MNHEY, CDR2 SMNVEV (reference sequence). The CDR3 DNA sequence: TGTGCCAGCAGTATCTCGTCGGTTTACGAGCAGTACTTC. It yields the protein CASSISSVYEQYF.

The V call is TRBV27, the J call TRBJ2-4; D perhaps matches TRBD1 (7 bases). This CDR3 has 16 amino acids. Deletions cut 4 bases from V and 2 bases from J, with 15 bases between. The germline V gene encodes CDR1 MNHEY and CDR2 SMNVEV (reference sequence). CDR3 in DNA: TGTGCCAGCAGTTCTCGACAGGGAGGAACCAAAAACATTCAGTACTTC. This encodes CASSSRQGGTKNIQYF.

This clone was seen a single time. The rearrangement links TRBV5-1 to TRBJ2-3; 12 nucleotides agree with TRBD2. V was clipped by 2 bases and J by 0 bases; unmatched bases: 10. Germline loops: CDR1 SGHRS, CDR2 YFSETQ. This CDR3 has 19 amino acids. CDR3 residues: CASSLLAGGLTPSTDTQYF. The CDR3 bases are TGCGCCAGCAGCTTACTAGCGGGAGGACTCACACCCAGCACAGATACGCAGTATTTT.

The rearrangement uses TRBV15 and TRBJ2-2; unclear D gene. Germline V gene data show CDR1 as LNHNV and CDR2 as YYDKDF (reference sequence). The V end lost 7 bases, the J end lost 2 bases, and 8 bases lay between the germline ends. This CDR3 is built from 13 residues. CDR3 sequence (DNA): TGTGCCACCACAAGCTTAAACACCGGGGAGCTGTTTTTT. Protein: CATTSLNTGELFF.

The rearrangement joins TRBV11-1 to TRBJ1-1; 9 nucleotides match TRBD1. CDR3 length: 15 amino acids. J lost 4 bases, V lost 5 bases, and 8 bases had no gene match. CDR1 and CDR2 (germline): SGHAT, FQDESV (reference sequence). The DNA for the CDR3 is TGTGCCAGCAGCACTTATGGGACAGGGAGCACTGAAGCTTTCTTT. Translating it yields CASSTYGTGSTEAFF.